The 17 T cell receptor beta chains presented below share a single source sample, sequenced in a study of kidney transplant recipient with SARS-CoV-2 infection listed by TCRdb under 2021. The time point label of this sample denotes: pre-pandemic baseline sample and day 111 after first positive SARS-CoV-2 test. The instrument given in TCRdb is Illumina MiSeq. TCRdb trimmed the raw reads at Q25, called clones with MiXCR and kept productive beta chains. All rows with the same CDR3 protein become a single entry with the most common DNA and genes. The sample profile shows 200,000 to 300,000 distinct CDR3 sequences; around 28% of them were found once. Roughly 7% of the sample rests with the top ten. Sequences were derived from a blood sample, sampled at baseline and between days 110 and 120 from a kidney transplant recipient. Receptor source: a young adult male patient who had COVID-19 and was a kidney transplant recipient. Donor T cells from the graft may be present among the T cells after a transplant.

A remark on this clonotype: Just one base apart from a much larger clone, this may be a read error. The chain uses TRBV7-2 and TRBJ2-1; a possible D gene is TRBD1 (6 bases). The CDR3 runs 15 residues. Germline V gives CDR1 SGHTA, CDR2 FQGNSA. The CDR3 bases are TGTGCCAGCAGGGGGCCGGGGACGAGGGACAATGGGCAGTTCTTC. This encodes CASRGPGTRDNGQFF.

A note on this clonotype: A much larger clonotype is one base distant, so this may be a read error. The CDR3 protein is CASQKGYSRKTCGYTF. CDR3 DNA: TGTGCCAGCCAAAAAGGGTACTCAAGAAAGACCTGTGGCTACACCTTC. The chain has TRBV9 and TRBJ1-2; D is ambiguous. V lost 7 bases and J lost 7, with 26 bases in between. The CDR3 sequence is 16 residues long. Per the germline V gene, CDR1 is SGDLS and CDR2 is YYNGEE.

In this sample, this clonotype turned up many times. The rearrangement links TRBV6-5 to TRBJ1-2, with D unclear. The CDR3 has 14 amino acids. Trimming stripped 8 bases from V and 4 bases from J, with 17 bases between. In germline, CDR1 is MNHEY, CDR2 SVGAGI. DNA of the CDR3: TGTGCCAGCCATCAATCTTTTGAGGGCTATGGCTACACCTTC. Its protein is CASHQSFEGYGYTF.

This clonotype occurred many times. The rearrangement links TRBV19 to TRBJ1-5, with TRBD1 matching 11 bases. Trimming removed 5 bases from V and 4 bases from J; junction bases left unmatched: 7. The CDR3 sequence is 16 residues long. Germline CDR1 is LNHDA and CDR2 is SQIVND (reference sequence). CDR3 nucleotide sequence: TGTGCCAGTAGTTGGGCCGGGACAGGGGGTAATCAGCCCCAGCATTTT. Translation gives CASSWAGTGGNQPQHF.

V usage is TRBV9 and J usage is TRBJ2-4; no definite D call. TRBJ2-1 explains the end of the DNA better; the J call may be wrong. Germline CDR1 SGDLS, CDR2 YYNGEE. This CDR3 is built from 14 residues. CDR3 amino acids: CASSPLAIAGGQFF. Written as DNA, the CDR3 is TGTGCCAGCAGCCCCCTTGCGATAGCTGGTGGGCAGTTCTTC.

This clonotype was observed many times. The chain is built from TRBV4-1 and TRBJ2-1; 8 nucleotides align to TRBD1. Germline values: CDR1 MGHRA, CDR2 YSYEKL. J gave up 5 bases and V 5 bases, and 8 bases lay outside the gene matches. The CDR3 has 15 residues. In nucleotides, the CDR3 is TGCGCCAGCAGCGAGGGACAGGTGGGTCACAATGAGCAGTTCTTC. Residues: CASSEGQVGHNEQFF.

This clonotype was detected many times. The chain recombines TRBV12-3 or TRBV12-4 with TRBJ1-4, with TRBD1 as a possible D gene (6 bases). Trimming removed 8 bases at V and 3 bases at J, with 16 bases between. The CDR3 is made up of 15 amino acids. The CDR3 protein is CASHHRDGANEKLFF. The CDR3 DNA sequence: TGTGCCAGCCACCACAGGGATGGGGCTAATGAAAAACTGTTTTTT.

This clonotype has just one count. A much larger clonotype is one base distant, so this may be a read error. The chain recombines TRBV18 with TRBJ1-1; 10 nucleotides align to TRBD1. The CDR3 has 15 residues. Germline CDR1 reads KGHSH; CDR2 reads LQKENI. V was clipped by 3 bases and J by 5 bases; unmatched bases: 6. CDR3 sequence reads: CASSPMDRGGTEAFF. CDR3 bases: TGTGCCAGCTCACCCATGGACAGGGGGGGAACTGAAGCTTTCTTT.

This sequence joins TRBV21-1 and TRBJ2-7; TRBD1, the D gene given by the table, was not confirmed from the DNA. TRBV21-1 is shown as a pseudogene. The CDR3 spans 15 residues. CDR3 bases: TGTGCCAGCAGCCTCTCCGGGGAAGGTTCCTACGAGCAGTACTTC. Translating gives CASSLSGEGSYEQYF.

This clonotype was detected many times. The chain is built from TRBV9 and TRBJ2-1, with D tentatively TRBD1 (6 bases). CDR1 and CDR2 from the germline V gene are SGDLS and YYNGEE. The CDR3 consists of 16 residues. Trimming shortened V by 0 bases and J by 4 bases, and 14 bases separated the two germline ends. CDR3 DNA sequence: TGTGCCAGCAGCGTAGCCGGTCGAGGGGGATACAATGAGCAGTTCTTC. Translated, it gives CASSVAGRGGYNEQFF.

On this clonotype: Just one base apart from a much larger clone, this may be a read error. CDR3 DNA sequence: TGCGCCGGCAGCTTACAGGGAGGTAATGAAAAACTGTTTTTT. It is translated as CAGSLQGGNEKLFF. This chain uses TRBV5-1 with TRBJ1-4; D is perhaps TRBD1 (6 bases). The germline V gene has CDR1 SGHRS and CDR2 YFSETQ. The CDR3 is 14 residues long.

At least ten counts were recorded for this clonotype. The V call is TRBV11-2, the J call TRBJ1-2; D uncertain. The germline V and J ends were trimmed by 5 bases and 4 bases, with 11 bases remaining between them. CDR3 length: 13 residues. Germline V gives CDR1 SGHAT, CDR2 FQNNGV. CDR3 in amino acids: CASSGPPRYGYTF. CDR3 DNA sequence: TGTGCCAGCAGCGGACCTCCCCGCTATGGCTACACCTTC. The full variable domain, in which reference TRBV11-2 and TRBJ1-2 provide the parts outside the CDR3, is EAGVAQSPRYKIIEKRQSVAFWCNPISGHATLYWYQQILGQGPKLLIQFQNNGVVDDSQLPKDRFSAERLKGVDSTLKIQPAKLEDSAVYLCASSGPPRYGYTFGSGTRLTVV.

This clonotype was seen at least ten times. The V call is TRBV6-8, the J call TRBJ1-2; D uncertain. Trimming shortened V by 5 bases and J by 4 bases, and 23 bases separated the two germline ends. Germline assignment: CDR1 MNHGY and CDR2 SAAAGT. The CDR3 has 17 amino acids. CDR3 protein: CASSLGRRSRKTYGYTF. The CDR3, as DNA: TGTGCCAGCAGTCTCGGGCGACGCTCTAGAAAGACCTATGGCTACACCTTC.

There are many counts of this clonotype. The DNA is omitted, as the CDR3 cannot be located on it reliably, and the CDR3 follows TCRdb's listing. This CDR3 is CISVPEREIEVGKTYGYTF. The V call is TRBV7-5, the J call TRBJ1-2. TRBV7-5 is termed a pseudogene. Counting both end residues, the CDR3 totals 19 amino acids.

About this clonotype itself: A read error may explain this, as a much larger clone is one base away. V usage is TRBV6-1 and J usage is TRBJ2-4; no clear D gene. Germline CDR1 MNHNS, CDR2 SASEGT. The CDR3 totals 14 residues. The germline V and J ends were trimmed by 6 bases and 13 bases, with 22 bases remaining between them. The CDR3 bases are TGTGCCAGCAGAGCCAGTAGTTACTCCTACGGGCAGTACTTC. Translating gives CASRASSYSYGQYF.

This clonotype occurred many times. This chain connects TRBV20-1 to TRBJ1-2; D uncertain. Germline V gene sequence: CDR1 DFQATT, CDR2 SNEGSKA (reference sequence). The CDR3 length is 14 residues. Trimming left V 3 bases short and J 5 bases short, with 16 bases between. CDR3 in DNA: TGCAGTGCTAGTCAAGAGGGATTGGGGTATGGCTACACCTTC. It encodes CSASQEGLGYGYTF.

The chain has TRBV5-6 and TRBJ2-3; the match to TRBD1 covers 7 bases. The trim removed 3 bases at V and 5 bases at J, leaving 12 bases unmatched. This CDR3 is built from 16 residues. Germline CDR1 and CDR2: SGHDT and YYEEEE. This CDR3 is CASSWPGTVTGDTQYF. Here the CDR3 DNA reads TGTGCCAGCAGCTGGCCGGGGACAGTGACCGGAGATACGCAGTATTTT.